The 28 T cell receptor beta chains below were found in one sample sequenced in a study of blood T cell repertoires in COVID-19. Produced via immunoSEQ multiplex PCR; TCRdb's table is partial and in-frame only. The profile shows some 24,000 clones, around 89% of them singletons. What was sequenced was peripheral blood. These receptors all come from a man between 65 and 85 years old with acute or convalescent COVID-19.

This rearrangement joins TRBV6-5 to TRBJ2-7; the D gene is possibly TRBD2 (7 bases). Between the trimmed V and J ends, which lost 6 bases and 2 bases, there was a span of 11 bases. Germline lookup yields CDR1 MNHEY and CDR2 SVGAGI. The CDR3 runs to 13 residues. CDR3 region: CASSPGGPYEQYF. The CDR3 region has the DNA TGTGCCAGCAGCCCCGGGGGGCCCTACGAGCAGTACTTC.

This clone has just a few counts. This chain uses TRBV5-4 with TRBJ2-7; 8 nucleotides line up with TRBD2. The CDR3 covers 17 residues. Trimming took 4 bases from V and 3 from J; bases not matched to a gene: 15. Germline V gene sequence: CDR1 SGHNT, CDR2 YYREEE (reference sequence). CDR3 coding DNA: TGTGCCAGCAGCCAAGCGGGAGTCCGACACAGCTACTACGAGCAGTACTTC. Translation: CASSQAGVRHSYYEQYF. The full variable domain, in which reference TRBV5-4 and TRBJ2-7 provide the parts outside the CDR3, is ETGVTQSPTHLIKTRGQQVTLRCSSQSGHNTVSWYQQALGQGPQFIFQYYREEENGRGNFPPRFSGLQFPNYSSELNVNALELDDSALYLCASSQAGVRHSYYEQYFGPGTRLTVT.

This sequence joins TRBV5-1 and TRBJ2-3; 11 bases match TRBD2. The CDR3 covers 17 residues. Losses at the gene ends were 2 bases for V and 5 bases for J; bases not matched to a gene: 10. Germline values: CDR1 SGHRS, CDR2 YFSETQ. The DNA of the CDR3 is TGCGCCAGCAGCTTTTTAGCGGGAGGGCCGGTCGTAGATACGCAGTATTTT. Its translation: CASSFLAGGPVVDTQYF.

V gene TRBV27 combines with J gene TRBJ2-1; D perhaps matches TRBD2 (5 bases). The CDR3 has 13 residues. Germline lookup yields CDR1 MNHEY and CDR2 SMNVEV (reference sequence). Deletions cut 5 bases from V and 8 bases from J, with 13 bases between. The DNA for the CDR3 is TGTGCCAGCAGTGCCACTAGTAGCTATGAGCAGTTCTTC. Amino acid sequence: CASSATSSYEQFF.

This chain links TRBV4-1 with TRBJ1-4; D is uncertain. V lost 0 bases, J lost 9 bases, and 14 bases lay in between. From germline, CDR1 is MGHRA and CDR2 YSYEKL. The CDR3 consists of 15 residues. The CDR3 DNA follows: TGCGCCAGCAGCCAAGAGCCGGCGGCCCCTCAAAAACTGTTTTTT. Translating gives CASSQEPAAPQKLFF.

V is TRBV10-1 and J is TRBJ1-2; 9 nucleotides agree with TRBD1. CDR1 is WNHNN, CDR2 SYGVQD, per germline (reference sequence). The ends lost 8 bases at V and 2 bases at J; junction bases unmatched: 0. The CDR3 is 12 residues long. CDR3 in amino acids: CASGTGNYGYTF. The DNA for the CDR3 is TGCGCCAGCGGGACAGGGAACTATGGCTACACCTTC.

The chain is built from TRBV7-9 and TRBJ1-3; 9 positions agree with TRBD1. The CDR3 runs to 18 residues. CDR1 is SEHNR, CDR2 FQNEAQ, per germline (reference sequence). Losses at the gene ends were 5 bases for V and 0 bases for J; bases not matched to a gene: 11. CDR3 loop: CASSPFRDRAPSGNTIYF. In DNA form, the CDR3 reads TGTGCCAGCAGCCCGTTCCGGGACAGGGCACCCTCTGGAAACACCATATATTTT.

The chain couples TRBV10-2 to TRBJ2-2; no clear D. Germline assignment: CDR1 WSHSY and CDR2 SAAADI. With 2 bases removed from V and 0 bases from J, the gap between germline ends came to 13 bases. The CDR3 has 17 residues. The CDR3 DNA sequence: TGCGCCAGCAGTGAGAAAGGTATCGGAGCGAACACCGGGGAGCTGTTTTTT. It specifies CASSEKGIGANTGELFF.

The chain carries TRBV30 and TRBJ1-1; D is unresolved. The CDR3 spans 15 residues. Germline V gene data show CDR1 as GTSNPN and CDR2 as SVGIG (reference sequence). V lost 4 bases to trimming and J lost 0 bases, with 15 bases between them. This CDR3 reads CAWMGHGGMNTEAFF. DNA of the CDR3: TGTGCCTGGATGGGCCACGGAGGGATGAACACTGAAGCTTTCTTT.

The chain recombines TRBV2 with TRBJ2-7; 7 nucleotides line up with TRBD1. The CDR3 consists of 14 residues. V was clipped by 6 bases and J by 2 bases; unmatched bases: 7. Germline assignment: CDR1 SNHLY and CDR2 FYNNEI. CDR3 coding DNA: TGTGCCAGCAGGATCCAAGGGACAGCCTACGAGCAGTACTTC. This gives the protein CASRIQGTAYEQYF. Drawing the rest from reference TRBV2 and TRBJ2-7, the complete variable domain is EPEVTQTPSHQVTQMGQEVILRCVPISNHLYFYWYRQILGQKVEFLVSFYNNEISEKSEIFDDQFSVERPDGSNFTLKIRSTKLEDSAMYFCASRIQGTAYEQYFGPGTRLTVT.

V is TRBV14 and J is TRBJ1-2, with 11 bases matching TRBD1. This CDR3 comprises 14 residues. CDR1 and CDR2 from the germline V gene are SGHDN and FVKESK. J gave up 7 bases and V 4 bases, and 5 bases lay outside the gene matches. The CDR3 is CASSRRTGGRGYTF. CDR3 coding DNA: TGTGCCAGCAGCCGAAGGACAGGGGGCCGTGGCTACACCTTC. The full variable domain, its missing parts supplied by reference TRBV14 and TRBJ1-2, is EAGVTQFPSHSVIEKGQTVTLRCDPISGHDNLYWYRRVMGKEIKFLLHFVKESKQDESGMPNNRFLAERTGGTYSTLKVQPAELEDSGVYFCASSRRTGGRGYTFGSGTRLTVV.

The chain recombines TRBV11-2 with TRBJ1-1; no reliable D call. In germline, CDR1 is SGHAT, CDR2 FQNNGV. V lost 0 bases and J 10 bases, leaving 6 bases between the germline ends. The CDR3 loop spans 11 amino acids. CDR3 DNA sequence: TGTGCCAGCAGCTTAGACACTTTAGCTTTCTTT. This codes for CASSLDTLAFF.

The genes are TRBV7-2 and TRBJ2-7; TRBD1 aligns across 9 bases. CDR1 is SGHTA and CDR2 is FQGNSA in the germline V gene. V was clipped by 3 bases and J by 7 bases; unmatched bases: 7. This CDR3 has 14 amino acids. The CDR3 protein is CASSFGTGSGEQYF. For the CDR3, the DNA is TGTGCCAGCAGCTTTGGGACAGGGTCGGGTGAGCAGTACTTC.

This clone was observed once. The CDR3 DNA reads TGTGCCAGCAGTGACCCCGGGACAGGGAATTATAATTCACCCCTCCACTTT. Translation gives CASSDPGTGNYNSPLHF. V gene TRBV6-1 combines with J gene TRBJ1-6; TRBD1 matches at 9 bases. The CDR3 consists of 17 residues. With V trimmed by 3 bases and J by 4 bases, 7 bases remained unmatched. Germline V CDR1 and CDR2: MNHNS, SASEGT.

The chain recombines TRBV3-1 (or the pseudogene TRBV3-2) with TRBJ2-7; possibly TRBD1 for D (6 bases). The CDR3 loop spans 16 amino acids. CDR1 and CDR2 from the germline V gene are LGHDT and YNNKEL (reference sequence). Trimming shortened V by 0 bases and J by 5 bases, and 17 bases separated the two germline ends. Written as DNA, the CDR3 is TGTGCCAGCAGCCAAGATGTTTTCCAGGGGAAACACGAGCAGTACTTC. Residues: CASSQDVFQGKHEQYF.

This chain links TRBV6-5 with TRBJ2-1; TRBD1 is a possible D gene (6 bases). Germline CDR1 and CDR2: MNHEY and SVGAGI. This CDR3 contains 12 residues. With 8 bases removed from V and 9 bases from J, the gap between germline ends came to 14 bases. This CDR3 is CASWQGTGEQFF. In nucleotides, the CDR3 is TGTGCCAGCTGGCAGGGGACGGGTGAGCAGTTCTTC.

This clone was seen only a few times. This chain connects TRBV5-5 to TRBJ2-2; D might be TRBD2 (5 bases). Germline V gives CDR1 SGHKS, CDR2 YYEKEE (reference sequence). The CDR3 sequence is 15 residues long. The germline V and J ends were trimmed by 0 bases and 0 bases, with 6 bases remaining between them. CDR3 sequence reads: CASSLGLTNTGELFF. As DNA, the CDR3 is TGTGCCAGCAGCTTGGGACTAACGAACACCGGGGAGCTGTTTTTT. Supplemented by reference TRBV5-5 and TRBJ2-2, the full variable domain reads DAGVTQSPTHLIKTRGQQVTLRCSPISGHKSVSWYQQVLGQGPQFIFQYYEKEERGRGNFPDRFSARQFPNYSSELNVNALLLGDSALYLCASSLGLTNTGELFFGEGSRLTVL.

The chain couples TRBV19 to TRBJ2-1; TRBD2 aligns across 13 bases. Germline trimming cut 2 bases from V and 5 bases from J; bases unmatched to any gene: 9. Germline V gene sequence: CDR1 LNHDA, CDR2 SQIVND (reference sequence). The CDR3 extends over 18 amino acids. CDR3 sequence (DNA): TGTGCCAGTAGTATAAATCCGGGACTAGCGGGACGAGACAATGAGCAGTTCTTC. Translated, it gives CASSINPGLAGRDNEQFF. Drawing the rest from reference TRBV19 and TRBJ2-1, the complete variable domain is DGGITQSPKYLFRKEGQNVTLSCEQNLNHDAMYWYRQDPGQGLRLIYYSQIVNDFQKGDIAEGYSVSREKKESFPLTVTSAQKNPTAFYLCASSINPGLAGRDNEQFFGPGTRLTVL.

V usage is TRBV3-1 (or the pseudogene TRBV3-2) and J usage is TRBJ1-2; the D gene is possibly TRBD1 (5 bases). The CDR3 runs to 13 residues. Trimming cost V 7 bases and J 4 bases, with 13 bases left between them. The V gene's germline CDR1 is LGHDT and CDR2 YNNKEL (reference sequence). CDR3 protein: CASTFGRGYGYTF. The CDR3 DNA reads as TGTGCCAGCACCTTTGGAAGGGGCTATGGCTACACCTTC.

The J gene is TRBJ2-7, the V gene TRBV2; 7 nucleotides line up with TRBD1. Germline lookup yields CDR1 SNHLY and CDR2 FYNNEI. The CDR3 is 12 amino acids. V gave up 8 bases and J gave up 3 bases; unmatched junction bases: 4. CDR3 nucleotide sequence: TGTGCCAGCCGGGACAGTGTCTACGAGCAGTACTTC. Protein: CASRDSVYEQYF.

V usage is TRBV9 and J usage is TRBJ2-2; possibly TRBD1 for D (6 bases). From germline, CDR1 is SGDLS and CDR2 YYNGEE. The V and J ends lost 0 bases and 4 bases respectively, with 16 bases between them. The CDR3 consists of 17 residues. For the CDR3, the DNA is TGTGCCAGCAGCGTAGCTACAGGGCCCGGTGCCACCGGGGAGCTGTTTTTT. This codes for CASSVATGPGATGELFF.

The rearrangement joins TRBV24-1 to TRBJ1-2; 9 bases fit TRBD1. Germline lookup yields CDR1 KGHDR and CDR2 SFDVKD. CDR3 length: 14 amino acids. After removal of 4 bases from V and 2 bases from J, the junction contained 1 base not matched to a gene. CDR3 sequence: CATSEGTGNYGYTF. The CDR3 region has the DNA TGTGCCACCAGTGAGGGGACAGGGAACTATGGCTACACCTTC.

The chain carries TRBV18 and TRBJ1-2; 12 nucleotides align to TRBD1. The CDR3 length is 19 residues. The V segment lost 3 bases and the J segment 4 bases; nucleotides outside the gene matches: 15. Looked up from germline, CDR1 is KGHSH and CDR2 is LQKENI. The CDR3 region is CASSPRMPGQGAGSYGYTF. CDR3 DNA: TGTGCCAGCTCACCCAGAATGCCGGGACAGGGGGCGGGCAGCTATGGCTACACCTTC.

J is TRBJ2-7 and V is TRBV5-4; 9 nucleotides line up with TRBD1. In germline, CDR1 is SGHNT, CDR2 YYREEE (reference sequence). The CDR3 spans 14 residues. V shed 3 bases and J 2 bases; nucleotides not matched to a gene: 3. CDR3 sequence reads: CASSWGDRAYEQYF. For the CDR3, the DNA is TGTGCCAGCAGCTGGGGGGACAGGGCCTACGAGCAGTACTTC.

This sequence joins TRBV9 and TRBJ2-1; D is possibly TRBD1 (5 bases). This CDR3 has 16 amino acids. CDR1 and CDR2 (germline): SGDLS, YYNGEE. V was clipped by 2 bases and J by 10 bases, with 22 bases between them. The CDR3 bases are TGTGCCAGCAGCGTGGGGTGGAAGGGGCCTCCCGGGGAGCAGTTCTTC. Translation: CASSVGWKGPPGEQFF.

V gene TRBV5-5 combines with J gene TRBJ1-5, with D perhaps TRBD1 (5 bases). CDR3 length: 15 residues. Trimming removed 0 bases from V and 3 bases from J, with 10 bases in between. The germline V gene has CDR1 SGHKS and CDR2 YYEKEE (reference sequence). The CDR3 reads CASSLGAGHNQPQHF. In nucleotides, the CDR3 is TGTGCCAGCAGCTTGGGCGCAGGGCACAATCAGCCCCAGCATTTT.

This sequence joins TRBV6-5 and TRBJ1-2; tentatively, D is TRBD1 (6 bases). Germline V gene sequence: CDR1 MNHEY, CDR2 SVGAGI. This CDR3 is built from 15 residues. The V gene lost 6 bases and the J gene lost 1 base, with 15 bases spanning the gap. The chain's CDR3 is CASSRGGRYNYGYTF. CDR3 DNA sequence: TGTGCCAGCAGCCGTGGGGGCCGTTATAACTATGGCTACACCTTC.

The chain uses TRBV18 and TRBJ1-1; 11 nucleotides line up with TRBD1. Germline V lookup: CDR1 KGHSH, CDR2 LQKENI. The CDR3 has 17 amino acids. Losses at the gene ends were 5 bases for V and 1 base for J; bases not matched to a gene: 9. This CDR3 reads CASSRTGGLGGNTEAFF. As DNA, the CDR3 is TGTGCCAGCTCAAGGACAGGGGGCTTGGGTGGGAACACTGAAGCTTTCTTT.